This T cell receptor (beta chain) was sequenced for a study of blood T cell repertoires in COVID-19. About the research overall: T cells, B-cell-depleted T cells, or PBMCs supplied cDNA or gDNA.

Sequencing was performed with immunoSEQ multiplex PCR; in TCRdb, only in-frame clones are kept and a portion is missing. The repertoire includes around 310,000 clones, over 85% of them detected once, and roughly a tenth sits in the top ten. The TCR comes from a young woman who had recovered from COVID-19. The sequencing sample was made of PBMCs or T cells enriched from blood (not recorded which).

The CDR3 here is CATSRPATSGWYFYNEQFF. The CDR3 region has the DNA TGTGCCACCAGCAGACCGGCGACTAGCGGGTGGTATTTCTACAATGAGCAGTTCTTC. This chain uses TRBV15 with TRBJ2-1, with 10 bases identical to TRBD2. Looked up from germline, CDR1 is LNHNV and CDR2 is YYDKDF (reference sequence). Germline trimming cut 2 bases from V and 3 bases from J; bases unmatched to any gene: 13. This CDR3 contains 19 residues.